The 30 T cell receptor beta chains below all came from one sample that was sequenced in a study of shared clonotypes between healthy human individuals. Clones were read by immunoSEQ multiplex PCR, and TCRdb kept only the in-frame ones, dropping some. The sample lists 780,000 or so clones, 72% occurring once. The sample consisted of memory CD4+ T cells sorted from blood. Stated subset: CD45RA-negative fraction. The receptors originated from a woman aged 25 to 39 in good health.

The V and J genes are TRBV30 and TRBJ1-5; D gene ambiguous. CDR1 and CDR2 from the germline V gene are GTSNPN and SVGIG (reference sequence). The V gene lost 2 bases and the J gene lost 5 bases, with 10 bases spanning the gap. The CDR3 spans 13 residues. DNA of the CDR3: TGTGCCTGGAGTCCCCCGCACCATCAGCCCCAGCATTTT. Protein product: CAWSPPHHQPQHF. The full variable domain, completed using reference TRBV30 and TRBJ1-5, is SQTIHQWPATLVQPVGSPLSLECTVEGTSNPNLYWYRQAAGRGLQLLFYSVGIGQISSEVPQNLSASRPQDRQFILSSKKLLLSDSGFYLCAWSPPHHQPQHFGDGTRLSIL.

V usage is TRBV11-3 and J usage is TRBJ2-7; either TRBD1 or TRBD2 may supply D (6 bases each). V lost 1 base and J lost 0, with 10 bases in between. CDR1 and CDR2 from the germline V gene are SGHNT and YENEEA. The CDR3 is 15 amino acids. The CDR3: CASSLGGDNSYEQYF. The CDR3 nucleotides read TGTGCCAGCAGCTTAGGGGGGGACAACTCCTACGAGCAGTACTTC.

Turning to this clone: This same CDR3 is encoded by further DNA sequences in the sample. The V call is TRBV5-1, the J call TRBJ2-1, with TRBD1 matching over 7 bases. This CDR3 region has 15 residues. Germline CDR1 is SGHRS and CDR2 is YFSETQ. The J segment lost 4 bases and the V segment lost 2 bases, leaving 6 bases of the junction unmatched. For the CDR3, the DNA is TGCGCCAGCAGCTTCGGGGACAGAGATTACAATGAGCAGTTCTTC. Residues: CASSFGDRDYNEQFF.

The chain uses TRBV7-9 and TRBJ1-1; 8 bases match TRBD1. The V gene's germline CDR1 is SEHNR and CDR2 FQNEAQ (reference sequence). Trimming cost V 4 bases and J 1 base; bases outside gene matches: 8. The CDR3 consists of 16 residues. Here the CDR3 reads CASSSPWTGSNTEAFF. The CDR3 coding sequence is TGTGCCAGCAGCTCTCCCTGGACAGGGTCGAACACTGAAGCTTTCTTT.

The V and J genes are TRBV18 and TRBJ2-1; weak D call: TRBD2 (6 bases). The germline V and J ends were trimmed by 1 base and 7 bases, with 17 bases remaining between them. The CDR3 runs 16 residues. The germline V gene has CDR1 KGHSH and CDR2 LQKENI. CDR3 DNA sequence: TGTGCCAGCTCACCACAGAAGGGGCGTGGGACTAATGAGCAGTTCTTC. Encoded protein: CASSPQKGRGTNEQFF.

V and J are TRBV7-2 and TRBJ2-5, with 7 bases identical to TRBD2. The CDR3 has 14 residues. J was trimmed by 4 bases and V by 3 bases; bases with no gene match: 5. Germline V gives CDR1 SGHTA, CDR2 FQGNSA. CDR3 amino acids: CASSFVTGGETQYF. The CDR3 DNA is TGTGCCAGCAGCTTTGTAACGGGAGGAGAGACCCAGTACTTC.

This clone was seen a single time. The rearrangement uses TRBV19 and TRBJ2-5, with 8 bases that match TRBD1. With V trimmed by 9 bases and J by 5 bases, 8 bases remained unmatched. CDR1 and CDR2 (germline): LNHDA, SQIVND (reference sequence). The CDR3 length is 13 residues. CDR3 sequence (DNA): TGTGCCAGCAGACAGGGGTTCGCGGAGACCCAGTACTTC. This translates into CASRQGFAETQYF.

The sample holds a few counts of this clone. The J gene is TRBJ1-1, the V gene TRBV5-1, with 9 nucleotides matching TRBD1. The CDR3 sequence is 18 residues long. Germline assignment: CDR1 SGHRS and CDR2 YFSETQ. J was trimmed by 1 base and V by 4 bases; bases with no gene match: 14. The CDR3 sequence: CASSPRSGTGTKNTEAFF. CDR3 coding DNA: TGCGCCAGCAGCCCACGATCTGGGACAGGGACAAAGAACACTGAAGCTTTCTTT.

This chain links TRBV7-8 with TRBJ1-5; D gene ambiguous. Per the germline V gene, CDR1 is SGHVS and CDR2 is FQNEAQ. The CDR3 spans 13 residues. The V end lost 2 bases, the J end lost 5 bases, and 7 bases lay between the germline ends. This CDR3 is CASSLNLDQPQHF. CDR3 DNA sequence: TGTGCCAGCAGCTTAAATCTCGATCAGCCCCAGCATTTT.

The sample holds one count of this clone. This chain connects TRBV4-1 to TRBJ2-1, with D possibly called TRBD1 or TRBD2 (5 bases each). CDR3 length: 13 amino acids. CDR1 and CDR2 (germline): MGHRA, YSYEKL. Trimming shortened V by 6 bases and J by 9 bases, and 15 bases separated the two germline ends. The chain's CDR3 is CASSPRDLGEQFF. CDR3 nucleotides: TGCGCCAGCAGTCCTAGGGACCTCGGTGAGCAGTTCTTC.

The CDR3 here is CASRTGYTIYF. The CDR3 region has the DNA TGTGCCAGCAGGACTGGGTACACCATATATTTT. The chain joins TRBV28 to TRBJ1-3; D remains ambiguous. From germline, CDR1 is MDHEN and CDR2 SYDVKM. Trimming pared 6 bases from V and 8 bases from J, leaving 8 bases between. CDR3 length: 11 amino acids.

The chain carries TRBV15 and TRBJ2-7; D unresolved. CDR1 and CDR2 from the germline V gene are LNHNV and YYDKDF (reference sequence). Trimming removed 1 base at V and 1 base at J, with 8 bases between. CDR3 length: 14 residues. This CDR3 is CATSRVTDSYEQYF. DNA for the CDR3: TGTGCCACCAGCAGAGTCACTGATTCCTACGAGCAGTACTTC.

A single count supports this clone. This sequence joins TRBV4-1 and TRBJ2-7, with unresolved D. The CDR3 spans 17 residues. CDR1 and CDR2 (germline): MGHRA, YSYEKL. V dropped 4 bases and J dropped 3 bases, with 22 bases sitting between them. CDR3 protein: CASSRIWLVSQFYEQYF. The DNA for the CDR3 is TGCGCCAGCAGCCGCATTTGGTTGGTCAGCCAATTCTACGAGCAGTACTTC.

CDR3 in amino acids: CASRQDTQETQYF. The CDR3, as DNA: TGTGCCAGTAGACAGGACACCCAAGAGACCCAGTACTTC. The chain has TRBV19 and TRBJ2-5, with D possibly matching TRBD1 (5 bases). There are 13 residues in the CDR3. Germline V gives CDR1 LNHDA, CDR2 SQIVND (reference sequence). Trimming took 6 bases from V and 1 from J, leaving 9 bases between them.

The DNA for the CDR3 is TGTGCCAGCAGTTCAGCAGGGGTCAGTGGTTTAGCTTTCTTT. It yields the protein CASSSAGVSGLAFF. This chain connects TRBV27 to TRBJ1-1, with TRBD1 as a possible D gene (6 bases). This CDR3 comprises 14 residues. The V gene lost 4 bases and the J gene lost 10 bases, with 19 bases spanning the gap. The germline gives CDR1 MNHEY, CDR2 SMNVEV (reference sequence).

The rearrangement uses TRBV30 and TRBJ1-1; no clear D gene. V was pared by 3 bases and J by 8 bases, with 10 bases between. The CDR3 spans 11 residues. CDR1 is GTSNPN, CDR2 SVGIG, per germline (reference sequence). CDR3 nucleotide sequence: TGTGCCTGGAGAGCCTATCGGGAAGCTTTCTTT. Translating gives CAWRAYREAFF.

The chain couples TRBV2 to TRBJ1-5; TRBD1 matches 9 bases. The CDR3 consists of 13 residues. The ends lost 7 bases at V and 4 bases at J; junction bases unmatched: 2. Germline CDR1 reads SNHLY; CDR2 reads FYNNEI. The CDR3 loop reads CASTGTGNQPQHF. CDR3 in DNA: TGTGCCAGCACGGGGACAGGGAATCAGCCCCAGCATTTT.

The CDR3 DNA is TGTGCCAGCAGCCGGACAGGGGATGAGCAGTACTTC. This encodes CASSRTGDEQYF. J is TRBJ2-7 and V is TRBV2; 9 nucleotides match TRBD1. V trimming: 6 bases; J trimming: 7 bases; junction bases outside the gene matches: 4. This CDR3 is built from 12 residues. From germline, CDR1 is SNHLY and CDR2 FYNNEI.

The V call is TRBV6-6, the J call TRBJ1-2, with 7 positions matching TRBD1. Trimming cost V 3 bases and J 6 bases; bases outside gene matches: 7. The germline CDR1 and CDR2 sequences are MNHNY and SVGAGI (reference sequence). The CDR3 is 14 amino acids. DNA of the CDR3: TGTGCCAGCAGTTATAACAGGGGCGGGGATGGCTACACCTTC. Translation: CASSYNRGGDGYTF.

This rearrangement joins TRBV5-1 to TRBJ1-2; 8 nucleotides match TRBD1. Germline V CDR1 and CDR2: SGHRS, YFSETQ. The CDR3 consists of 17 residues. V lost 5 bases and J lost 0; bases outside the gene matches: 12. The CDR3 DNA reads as TGCGCCAGCAGGGGCACGACAGGGGCCGGCGCTAACTATGGCTACACCTTC. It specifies CASRGTTGAGANYGYTF.

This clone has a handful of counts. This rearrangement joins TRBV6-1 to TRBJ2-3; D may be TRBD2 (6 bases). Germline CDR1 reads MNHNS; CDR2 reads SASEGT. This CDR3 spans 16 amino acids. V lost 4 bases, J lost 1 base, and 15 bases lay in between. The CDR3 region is CASSAVGGGGTDTQYF. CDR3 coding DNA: TGTGCCAGCAGTGCAGTGGGGGGAGGTGGCACAGATACGCAGTATTTT.

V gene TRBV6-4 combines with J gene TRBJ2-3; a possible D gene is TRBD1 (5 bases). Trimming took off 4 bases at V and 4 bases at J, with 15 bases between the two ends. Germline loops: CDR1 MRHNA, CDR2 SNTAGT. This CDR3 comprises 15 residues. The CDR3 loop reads CASSVVGQGADTQYF. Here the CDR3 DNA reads TGTGCCAGCAGTGTTGTCGGACAAGGGGCAGATACGCAGTATTTT.

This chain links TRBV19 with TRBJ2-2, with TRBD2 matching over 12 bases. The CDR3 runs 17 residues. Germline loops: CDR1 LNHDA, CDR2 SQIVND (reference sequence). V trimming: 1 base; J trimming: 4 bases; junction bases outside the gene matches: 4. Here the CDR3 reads CASSIGLAGVTTGELFF. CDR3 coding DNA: TGTGCCAGTAGTATAGGACTAGCGGGAGTCACCACCGGGGAGCTGTTTTTT.

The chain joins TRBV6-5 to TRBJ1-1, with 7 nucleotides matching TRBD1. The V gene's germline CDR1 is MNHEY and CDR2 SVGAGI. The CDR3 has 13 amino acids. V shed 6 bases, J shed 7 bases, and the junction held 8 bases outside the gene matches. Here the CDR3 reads CASSLTGYVEAFF. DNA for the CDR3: TGTGCCAGCAGCTTGACAGGGTACGTTGAAGCTTTCTTT.

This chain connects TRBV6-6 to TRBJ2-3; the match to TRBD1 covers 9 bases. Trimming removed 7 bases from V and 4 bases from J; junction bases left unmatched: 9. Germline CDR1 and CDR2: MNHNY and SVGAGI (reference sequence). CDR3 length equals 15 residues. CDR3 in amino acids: CASTLGDRVPDTQYF. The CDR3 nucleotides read TGTGCCAGCACCCTAGGGGACAGGGTACCAGATACGCAGTATTTT.

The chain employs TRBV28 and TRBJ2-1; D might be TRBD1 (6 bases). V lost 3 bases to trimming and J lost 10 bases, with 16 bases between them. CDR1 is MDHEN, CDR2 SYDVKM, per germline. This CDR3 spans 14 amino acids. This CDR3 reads CASSFAQGTREQFF. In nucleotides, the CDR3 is TGTGCCAGCAGTTTCGCACAGGGTACTAGGGAGCAGTTCTTC.

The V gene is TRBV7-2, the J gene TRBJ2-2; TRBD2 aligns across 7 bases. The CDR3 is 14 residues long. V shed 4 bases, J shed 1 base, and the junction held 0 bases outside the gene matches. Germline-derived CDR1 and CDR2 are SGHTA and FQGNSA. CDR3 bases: TGTGCCAGCAGCTCTAGCGGGAACACCGGGGAGCTGTTTTTT. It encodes CASSSSGNTGELFF. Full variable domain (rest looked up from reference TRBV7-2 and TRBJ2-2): GAGVSQSPSNKVTEKGKDVELRCDPISGHTALYWYRQSLGQGLEFLIYFQGNSAPDKSGLPSDRFSAERTGGSVSTLTIQRTQQEDSAVYLCASSSSGNTGELFFGEGSRLTVL.

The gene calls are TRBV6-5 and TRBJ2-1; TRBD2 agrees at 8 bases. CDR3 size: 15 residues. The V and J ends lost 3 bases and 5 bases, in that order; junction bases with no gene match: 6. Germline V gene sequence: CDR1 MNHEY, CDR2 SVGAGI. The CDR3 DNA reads TGTGCCAGCAGTTATACGGGAGGGGCGCACAATGAGCAGTTCTTC. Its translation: CASSYTGGAHNEQFF.

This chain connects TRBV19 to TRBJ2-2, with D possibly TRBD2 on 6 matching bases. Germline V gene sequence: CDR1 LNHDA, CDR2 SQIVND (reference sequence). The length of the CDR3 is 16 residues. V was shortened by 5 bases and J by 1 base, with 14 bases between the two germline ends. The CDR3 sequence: CASSLLGSGNTGELFF. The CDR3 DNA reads TGTGCCAGTAGTTTGCTCGGTAGCGGGAACACCGGGGAGCTGTTTTTT.

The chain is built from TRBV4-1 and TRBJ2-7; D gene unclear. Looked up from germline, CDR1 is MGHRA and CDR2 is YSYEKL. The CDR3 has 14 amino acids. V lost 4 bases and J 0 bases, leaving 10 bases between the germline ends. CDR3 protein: CASSRYSDSYEQYF. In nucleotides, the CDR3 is TGCGCCAGCAGCCGGTATAGTGACTCCTACGAGCAGTACTTC.